This T cell receptor (beta chain) was sequenced for a study of OX40 agonist ivuxolimab in advanced cancers. Whole-study results and caveats: CD8+ T cells averaged more expanded clones than CD4+. Antigen specificity was not determined for the expanded peripheral T cells. Blood T cells, both CD4+ and CD8+, expanded clonally by week 6 at 0.1 to 3.0 mg/kg.

TCRdb keeps only in-frame clones here, not all; method: immunoSEQ multiplex PCR. The sample has about 120,000 clones; 85% to 90% are singletons. Concerning this clone itself: The target antigen is unknown.

V lost 0 bases and J 3 bases, leaving 10 bases between the germline ends. Germline CDR1 reads SGHNT; CDR2 reads YYREEE (reference sequence). The CDR3 is 15 residues long. J is TRBJ2-1 and V is TRBV5-4; tentatively, D is TRBD2 (5 bases). This TCR derives from an adult with an advanced solid tumor such as melanoma, head and neck, liver or kidney cancer. Sample: CD4+ or CD8+ T cells sorted from blood, taken in a trial of the OX40 agonist ivuxolimab. CDR3 protein: CASSLAGGIYNEQFF. CDR3 DNA sequence: TGTGCCAGCAGCTTGGCCGGAGGAATCTACAATGAGCAGTTCTTC.